Shown below are 3 T cell receptor beta chains from a single sample sequenced in a study of shared clonotypes between healthy human individuals. Some clones are missing from TCRdb's copy, which holds only in-frame ones; the method was immunoSEQ multiplex PCR. The repertoire includes around 2.1 million clones, under 95% of them detected once, and over 1.5% sits in the top ten. CD8 cells regarded as naive lacked CD45RO, were positively chosen for CCR7, and omitted terminally differentiated effector memory CD45RA+ cells. Material for sequencing was naive CD8+ T cells from PBMCs. These receptors came from a young man in good health. Some clones in this sample may be carry-over from other donors' samples.

The rearrangement joins TRBV27 to TRBJ1-1; 7 bases agree with TRBD1. Germline lookup yields CDR1 MNHEY and CDR2 SMNVEV (reference sequence). CDR3 size: 14 residues. The J segment lost 6 bases and the V segment lost 5 bases, leaving 9 bases of the junction unmatched. The CDR3 DNA reads as TGTGCCAGCAGTCCAAACGACAGGGCCGCTGAAGCTTTCTTT. Amino acids: CASSPNDRAAEAFF.

This clone was picked up one time. The chain combines TRBV7-9 with TRBJ1-1; D is unclear. The CDR3 totals 14 residues. Per germline, CDR1 SEHNR and CDR2 FQNEAQ (reference sequence). Between the trimmed V and J ends, which lost 1 base and 3 bases, there was a span of 9 bases. In nucleotides, the CDR3 is TGTGCCAGCAGCTTAGTCATGGCGGACACTGAAGCTTTCTTT. Amino acid sequence: CASSLVMADTEAFF.

This chain uses TRBV5-1 with TRBJ2-1; 14 bases match TRBD2. Germline values: CDR1 SGHRS, CDR2 YFSETQ. The CDR3 has 16 residues. V lost 2 bases to trimming and J lost 10 bases; unmatched junction nucleotides: 8. The CDR3 protein is CASSFGTSGSVWEQFF. CDR3 bases: TGCGCCAGCAGCTTCGGGACTAGCGGGAGCGTTTGGGAGCAGTTCTTC. Drawing the rest from reference TRBV5-1 and TRBJ2-1, the complete variable domain is KAGVTQTPRYLIKTRGQQVTLSCSPISGHRSVSWYQQTPGQGLQFLFEYFSETQRNKGNFPGRFSGRQFSNSRSEMNVSTLELGDSALYLCASSFGTSGSVWEQFFGPGTRLTVL.